This T cell receptor beta chain was found in a study of T cells in Graves' hyperthyroidism and ophthalmopathy. Study summary: Sampling of peripheral blood happened at initial diagnosis, prior to any treatment.

The germline CDR1 and CDR2 sequences are SGHTA and FQGNSA. Trimming left V 8 bases short and J 4 bases short, with 8 bases between. The CDR3 runs 12 residues. General study points: Separating ophthalmopathy from stable hyperthyroidism was achieved by a 13 V-J model.

The hyperthyroidism was newly diagnosed and had lasted under 2 months; the patients were aged 18 to 65. Diagnosis rested on symptoms, serum thyroxine and TRAb, thyroid ultrasound, and orbital computed tomography. Researchers amplified the TCR beta CDR3 regions from RNA transcripts. The HTBI set primed first-round TCR CDR3 RT-PCR. MiXCR was run by TCRdb on the multiplex PCR reads, yielding one entry per CDR3 protein. The sample lists just under 750,000 distinct CDR3 sequences, about a third seen once, with around a third in the top ten. Of note for this clonotype: The antigen remains undetermined.

The clonotype originates from a woman in her thirties or forties with Graves' hyperthyroidism. The V and J genes are TRBV7-2 and TRBJ1-4; D ambiguous. Sequenced sample: blood. DNA of the CDR3: TGTGCCAGCGGCTCCTTTAATGAAAAACTGTTTTTT. Translated: CASGSFNEKLFF.